This T cell receptor beta chain was recovered during a study of blood T cells in healthy people across ages. Through a sample-barcoded 5' primer and a J-beta primer mix, a second PCR was run for about 6 to 12 cycles. One entry per CDR3 protein, called by TCRdb with MiXCR from the 5' RACE reads. Here the sample spans some 1,000,000 distinct CDR3 sequences, roughly a quarter being singletons. This CDR3 is built from 13 residues. Between the trimmed V and J ends, which lost 0 bases and 9 bases, there was a span of 13 bases. In germline, CDR1 is DFQATT, CDR2 SNEGSKA (reference sequence). This sample also belongs to another study, concerning T cells of mothers and their children.

V and J are TRBV20-1 and TRBJ2-3; a possible D gene is TRBD2 (6 bases). Sequenced: blood. This receptor was identified in a girl aged 2 to 9 in good health. CDR3 bases: TGCAGTGCTAGAGACCGTCGGAGGGGAACGCAGTATTTT. Translating gives CSARDRRRGTQYF.